This T cell receptor (beta chain) was recovered during a study of blood T cells in healthy people across ages. Overall study findings and caveats: Lack of knowledge of donor CMV status possibly confounded expanded clonotype changes.

To note about this clonotype: Its antigen is unknown.

Per the germline V gene, CDR1 is SGHAT and CDR2 is FQNNGV. The CDR3 sequence is 14 residues long. V was trimmed by 5 bases and J by 4 bases, leaving 14 bases between them. Using a J-beta primer mix together with a sample-barcoded 5' primer, a second PCR was run for about 7 to 12 cycles. TCRdb recomputed calls from the 5' RACE reads with MiXCR, one row per CDR3 protein. The sample includes about 1.5 million distinct CDR3 sequences, approximately 42% of them seen just once. The genes are TRBV11-2 and TRBJ2-5, with D perhaps TRBD1 (6 bases). The TCR originated in a young woman in good health. The specimen was blood. In DNA, the CDR3 is TGTGCCAGCAGCCCCACCAGGGGAGCAGAGACCCAGTACTTC. This codes for CASSPTRGAETQYF.